This T cell receptor beta chain is from a study of T cell clonotyping in hematopoietic cell transplantation. Study-level findings and limits: Pathologically expanded recipient clonotypes increased progressively from day 30 to day 180 as diversity fell. Broader posttransplant TCR repertoire diversity was predicted by graft donor and pretransplant recipient Inverse Simpson Index values. No sorting was done, leaving CD4 and CD8 contributions mixed.

About this clone itself: Its antigen is not identified.

Assay used: immunoSEQ multiplex PCR; TCRdb lists only in-frame clones, some missing. The sample carries 27,000 or so clones, approximately 94% recorded once. CDR1 and CDR2 (germline): GTSNPN, SVGIG (reference sequence). The CDR3 has 13 residues. The V gene lost 2 bases and the J gene lost 8 bases, with 15 bases spanning the gap. V gene TRBV30 combines with J gene TRBJ1-1; no firm D call. Sequencing was carried out using peripheral blood mononuclear cells. The clonotype comes from a man aged 50-59 years in good health. Some clones in this sample may be carry-over from other donors' samples. The CDR3 bases are TGTGCCTGGAGTCCTGACTCGGGGAGGGAAGCTTTCTTT. It specifies CAWSPDSGREAFF.